This T cell receptor beta chain was sequenced in a study of shared clonotypes between healthy human individuals. Generated by immunoSEQ multiplex PCR, the TCRdb table keeps only in-frame clones and is missing some. The top ten clones hold 0.4% to 0.55% of a sample with about 1.1 million clones, 78% of them seen once. CD4+ cell separation produced CD45RA+ naive and CD45RA-negative memory subsets. CDR3 length: 13 amino acids. The germline CDR1 and CDR2 sequences are SNHLY and FYNNEI. Losses at the gene ends were 11 bases for V and 5 bases for J; bases not matched to a gene: 12. This chain links TRBV2 with TRBJ2-7; 7 bases match TRBD1. The sample taken for sequencing was memory CD4+ T cells from PBMCs. Documented subset: CD45RA-negative fraction. This clonotype was obtained from a man aged 18-30 years in good health. Some clones in this sample may be carry-over from other donors' samples. This chain's CDR3 is CACHRQGGDEQYF. CDR3 DNA: TGTGCCTGCCATCGACAGGGTGGTGACGAGCAGTACTTC. The whole variable domain, filled in from reference TRBV2 and TRBJ2-7, reads EPEVTQTPSHQVTQMGQEVILRCVPISNHLYFYWYRQILGQKVEFLVSFYNNEISEKSEIFDDQFSVERPDGSNFTLKIRSTKLEDSAMYFCACHRQGGDEQYFGPGTRLTVT.